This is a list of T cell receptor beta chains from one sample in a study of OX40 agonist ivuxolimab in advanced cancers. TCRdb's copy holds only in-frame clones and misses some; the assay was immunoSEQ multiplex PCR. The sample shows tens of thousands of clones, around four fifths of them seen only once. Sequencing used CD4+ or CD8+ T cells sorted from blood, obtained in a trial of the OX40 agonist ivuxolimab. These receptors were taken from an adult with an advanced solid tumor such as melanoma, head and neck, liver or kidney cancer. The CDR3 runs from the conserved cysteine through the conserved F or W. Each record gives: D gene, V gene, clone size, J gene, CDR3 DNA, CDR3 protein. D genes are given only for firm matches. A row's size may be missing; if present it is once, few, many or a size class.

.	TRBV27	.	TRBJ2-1	TGTGCCAGCAGTATGCAGGGAGCCTACAATGAGCAGTTCTTC	CASSMQGAYNEQFF
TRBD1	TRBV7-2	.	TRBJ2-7	TGTGCCAGCAGCTTAGACCAGGGACAGGGTTACGAGCAGTACTTC	CASSLDQGQGYEQYF
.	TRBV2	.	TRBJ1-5	TGTGCCAGCAGCCTCGGTCGGCCCCAGCATTTT	CASSLGRPQHF
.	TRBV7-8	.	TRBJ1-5	TGTGCCAGCAGCTTTTTCAGGGATGACAATCAGCCCCAGCATTTT	CASSFFRDDNQPQHF
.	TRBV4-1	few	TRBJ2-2	TGCGCCAGCAGCCAAGATAGTGGATCCACCGGGGAGCTGTTTTTT	CASSQDSGSTGELFF
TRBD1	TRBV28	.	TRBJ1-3	TGTGCCGGCACCGACAGGGGTTCTGGAAACACCATATATTTT	CAGTDRGSGNTIYF
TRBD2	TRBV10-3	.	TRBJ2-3	TGTGCCATCAGCCTAGCGGGGGTAAGCACAGATACGCAGTATTTT	CAISLAGVSTDTQYF
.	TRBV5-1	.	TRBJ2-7	TGCGCCAGCAGCTTGGCCGGGTCCCCACAAATCTACGAGCAGTACTTC	CASSLAGSPQIYEQYF
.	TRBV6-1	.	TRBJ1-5	TGTGCCAGCAGTGATGGAATATATAGCAATCAGCCCCAGCATTTT	CASSDGIYSNQPQHF
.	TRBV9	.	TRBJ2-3	TGTGCCAGCAGCTTTCGCACAGATACGCAGTATTTT	CASSFRTDTQYF
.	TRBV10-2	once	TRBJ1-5	TGCGCCAGCAGTGCGGTTGCAGGGTCAAATCAGCCCCAGCATTTT	CASSAVAGSNQPQHF
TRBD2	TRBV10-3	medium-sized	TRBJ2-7	TGTGCCACTAAAGGGACTAGCGGGAGGCTGAACGAGCAGTACTTC	CATKGTSGRLNEQYF
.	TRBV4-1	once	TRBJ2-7	TGCGCCAGCAGCCAAGTAGCAGGGTCCGCCTACGAGCAGTACTTC	CASSQVAGSAYEQYF
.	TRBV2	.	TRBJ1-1	TGTGCCAGCAGTGACTATAGGGGGAAGGAGAACACTGAAGCTTTCTTT	CASSDYRGKENTEAFF
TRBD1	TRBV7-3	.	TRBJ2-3	TGTGCCAGCAGCCCCGGGACAGGGGGCACAGATACGCAGTATTTT	CASSPGTGGTDTQYF
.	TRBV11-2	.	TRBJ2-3	TGTGCCAGCAGCTTCGGAGATACGCAGTATTTT	CASSFGDTQYF
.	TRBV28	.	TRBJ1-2	TGTGCCAGCAGCATAGGGGCCAGGGACTATGGCTACACCTTC	CASSIGARDYGYTF
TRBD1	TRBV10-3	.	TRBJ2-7	TGTGCCATCAGTGTGGACAGGGTTGCTGAGCAGTACTTC	CAISVDRVAEQYF
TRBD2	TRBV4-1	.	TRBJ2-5	TGCGCCAGCAGCCAAGGGACTAGCGGGGAACAAGAGACCCAGTACTTC	CASSQGTSGEQETQYF
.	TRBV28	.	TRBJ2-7	TGTGCCAGCAGCTTGCAGGGGTCGACCTACGAGCAGTACTTC	CASSLQGSTYEQYF
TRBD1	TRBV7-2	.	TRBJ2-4	TGTGCCAGCAGCTCAGACAGGGGGCAAGGGTACATTCAGTACTTC	CASSSDRGQGYIQYF
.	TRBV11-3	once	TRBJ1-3	TGTGCCAGCAGCCCCCCTGGCAGCTCTGGAAACACCATATATTTT	CASSPPGSSGNTIYF
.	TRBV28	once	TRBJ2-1	TGTGCCAGCTACGCGTCGGACCATGAGCAGTTCTTC	CASYASDHEQFF
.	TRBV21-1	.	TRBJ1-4	TGTGCCAGCAGCAAAGCGCTTTTACGGGACAGCTATAATGAAAAACTGTTTTTT	CASSKALLRDSYNEKLFF
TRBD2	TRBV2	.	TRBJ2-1	TGTGCCAGCAGTTGGACTAGCGGGAGAATTGATGAGCAGTTCTTC	CASSWTSGRIDEQFF
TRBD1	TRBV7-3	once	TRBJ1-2	TGTGCCAGCAGCTTCCGGGACAGGGCTAGTGGCTACACCTTC	CASSFRDRASGYTF
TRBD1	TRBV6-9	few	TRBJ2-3	TGTGCCAGCAGTTATCACAAGGACAGGGGGACAGATACGCAGTATTTT	CASSYHKDRGTDTQYF
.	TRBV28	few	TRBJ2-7	TGTGCCAGCAGTCCTGGGTTCTACGAGCAGTACTTC	CASSPGFYEQYF
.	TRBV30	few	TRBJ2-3	TGTGCCTGGAGGAAAGGGCCTGCGGGAGATACGCAGTATTTT	CAWRKGPAGDTQYF
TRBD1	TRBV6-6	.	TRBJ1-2	TGTGCCAGCAGGAGACAGGGGGCGGAAAGCGGGACCTTC	CASRRQGAESGTF
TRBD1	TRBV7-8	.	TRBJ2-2	TGTGCCAGCAGCTTAGCGGCAGGGGGTAACACCGGGGAGCTGTTTTTT	CASSLAAGGNTGELFF
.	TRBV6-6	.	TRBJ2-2	TGTGCCAGCAGGGTAGATCCCACCGGGGAGCTGTTTTTT	CASRVDPTGELFF
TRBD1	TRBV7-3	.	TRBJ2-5	TGTGCCAGCAGCGCTCAACAAACGGGACAGCAAGAGACCCAGTACTTC	CASSAQQTGQQETQYF
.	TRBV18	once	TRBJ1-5	TGTGCCAGCTCAACCGACACGAATCAGCCCCAGCATTTT	CASSTDTNQPQHF
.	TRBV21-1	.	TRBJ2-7	TGTGCCAGCAGCAAATTGGGGCCACTAGCGGGGACTTACGAGCAGTACTTC	CASSKLGPLAGTYEQYF
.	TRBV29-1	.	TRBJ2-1	TGCAGCGTTGAAACCGTGGGTGAGCAGTTCTTC	CSVETVGEQFF
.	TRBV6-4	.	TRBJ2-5	TGTGCCAGCAGTGACGGACTCCGGGGGACCCAGTACTTC	CASSDGLRGTQYF
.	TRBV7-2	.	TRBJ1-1	TGTGCCAGCAGCTTTTTTTTGGGTCCAGCTGCTGAAGCTTTCTTT	CASSFFLGPAAEAFF
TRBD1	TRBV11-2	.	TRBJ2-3	TGTGCCAGCAGCTTAGCGGGACAGGGTCAGTATTTT	CASSLAGQGQYF
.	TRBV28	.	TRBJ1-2	TGTGCCAGCAGCCTCGTGTTGAGCCCAGGCTATGGCTACACCTTC	CASSLVLSPGYGYTF
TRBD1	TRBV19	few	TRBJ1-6	TGTGCCAGTGTTTCGACAGGGAATTCACCCCTCCACTTT	CASVSTGNSPLHF
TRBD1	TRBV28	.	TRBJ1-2	TGTGCCAGCAGCGAAGACAGGGGGGGCGGCTACACCTTC	CASSEDRGGGYTF
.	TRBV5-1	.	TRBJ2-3	TGCGCCAGCAGCTTGGCCAGCGGCACAGATACGCAGTATTTT	CASSLASGTDTQYF
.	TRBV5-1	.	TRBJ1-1	TGCGCCAGCAGCCAAACATGGGGCGGGATGACTGAAGCTTTCTTT	CASSQTWGGMTEAFF
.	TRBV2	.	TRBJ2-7	TGTGCCAGCAGTGGGACACTCTCGGCCTACGAGCAGTACTTC	CASSGTLSAYEQYF
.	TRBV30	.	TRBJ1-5	TGTGCCTGGAGTGGCGGCGTTAGCAATCAGCCCCAGCATTTT	CAWSGGVSNQPQHF
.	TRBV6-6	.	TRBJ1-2	TGTGCCAGCAGCCGGCGAGGGGGTGACGGCTACACCTTC	CASSRRGGDGYTF
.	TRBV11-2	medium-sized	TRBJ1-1	TGTGCCAGCAGCTTAGAGACTTCTGAAGCTTTCTTT	CASSLETSEAFF
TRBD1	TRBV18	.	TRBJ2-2	TGTGCCAGCTCACAAGGACAGGGTGACACCGGGGAGCTGTTTTTT	CASSQGQGDTGELFF
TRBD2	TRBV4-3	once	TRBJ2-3	TGCGCCAGCAGCCCCGGGGGGGCGGGAGATACGCAGTATTTT	CASSPGGAGDTQYF
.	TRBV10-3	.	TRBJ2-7	TGTGCCACTGGCAGGGATTCGTACGAGCAGTACTTC	CATGRDSYEQYF
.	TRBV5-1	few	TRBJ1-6	TGCGCCAGCAGCTTGGGTGATTCACCCCTCCACTTT	CASSLGDSPLHF
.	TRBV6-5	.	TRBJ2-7	TGTGCCAGCGGGTACTACGAGCAGTACTTC	CASGYYEQYF
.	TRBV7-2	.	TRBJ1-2	TGTGCCAGCAGCTTAGAAGTGGGTAAAGGGGGCTACACCTTC	CASSLEVGKGGYTF
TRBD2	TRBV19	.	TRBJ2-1	TGTGCCAGTAGTATGCCCGGACTAGTCTCCTACAATGAGCAGTTCTTC	CASSMPGLVSYNEQFF
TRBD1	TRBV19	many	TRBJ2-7	TGTGCCAGTAGTCCCCTCCCCGGGACAGGGCTCGAGCAGTACTTC	CASSPLPGTGLEQYF
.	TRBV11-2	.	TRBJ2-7	TGTGCCAGCAGCCTCGGAACCTACGAGCAGTACTTC	CASSLGTYEQYF